Reported below is one T cell receptor beta chain. This clonotype was found a few times. It has no known antigen specificity. No base qualities exist here, and no much larger clone lies one base off it. The data originate from a study of vaccination and CD4 T cells after COVID-19 (dated by TCRdb to the early 2020s). For the study in its entirety: Every convalescent patient had a positive nasal swab PCR test for SARS-CoV-2, with mild disease in 8 to 10 patients and severe disease in one. Overlapping spike peptide pools from SARS-CoV-2 and from the common cold coronaviruses HCoV-NL63, HCoV-OC43 and HCoV-229E were used as culture stimuli. Post-COVID blood samples from convalescent patients were collected a median of about 100 days after diagnosis, with a range of roughly 35 to 180 days. The time from the second vaccine dose to post-vaccine blood sampling had a median of roughly 77 days and ranged from roughly 12 to 250 days. The convalescent cohort comprised six males and four females, including two Hispanic individuals, seven Caucasians, two Asians and one multiracial person. In roughly nine COVID-19 convalescent patients and a few infection-naive healthy vaccine recipients, the spike-specific CD4+ TCR repertoire before mRNA vaccination was compared with the repertoire after mRNA vaccination. Each participant got two doses of either the Pfizer-BioNTech BNT162b2 vaccine (n=8) or the Moderna mRNA-1273 vaccine (n=2). As controls, cultures received a CEFX viral epitope pool (the positive control), an HIV-1 Nef peptide pool (the negative control), or no peptide at all. Results the study describes overall, beyond this receptor: The study included relatively few convalescent patients and did not analyze early timepoints after natural infection. The median number of SARS-CoV-2-reactive clonotypes rose from fewer than 25 after infection to 35 to 45 after vaccination, but the change was not significant. Nearly all vaccine-specific clones in convalescent patients (304 of 307) were mono-reactive for SARS-CoV-2 spike rather than cross-reactive with common cold coronaviruses. In convalescent patients, a median roughly 87% of post-vaccine SARS-CoV-2-reactive clones were detected only after vaccination, suggesting vaccine-specific priming.

Libraries were prepared through PCR. At the Johns Hopkins FTIC core, DNA from the cultured CD4+ T cells underwent TCR sequencing with the Oncomine TCR Beta short-read assay. Genomic DNA was extracted from the cultured CD4+ T cells with the QIAamp micro DNA kit. Oncomine TCR Beta libraries made from cultured CD4+ T cells were pooled using unique dual indexes and sequenced on an Illumina iSeq 100. The authors processed their data as follows. Non-productive sequences were removed, and CDR3s not starting with C, not ending with F or W, or shorter than 7 amino acids were discarded. The MANAFEST web application identified antigen-specific clonotypes by comparing peptide-stimulated wells against reference wells and other culture wells. To be called positive, a clone needed an FDR below 0.05, an odds ratio above 5, and a productive frequency above 0.1% in at least two of three replicate wells. Cross-reactive clonotypes were defined as significantly expanded in both SARS-CoV-2 spike wells and at least one common cold coronavirus spike condition. Levenshtein distances (stringdist) and unrooted phylogenetic trees (ape) in R version 3.6.1 were used to assess CDR3 homology. TCRdb reprocessing: public reads trimmed at Q25 with fastp, clones called with MiXCR, in-frame beta chains kept. Records with the same CDR3 protein are collapsed into one entry carrying the most frequent genes and DNA. For this entry, the V and J calls and clone size follow TCRdb and not the study's own pipeline. For this sample the table gives roughly 3,200 distinct CDR3 sequences, of which approximately 80% were detected only once. About 42% of the sample is taken by the ten largest.

According to the study, the label for this sample's treatment or condition signals: approximately 11-day PBMC culture with coronavirus spike peptide pools or control peptides (ViraFEST assay). The ViraFEST assay was used in the study, in which antigen-specific T cells were expanded with peptide pools and expanded clonotypes were subsequently identified by TCR sequencing. The positive SARS-CoV-2 PCR tests of the convalescent patients were dated from March to December 2020, before the Alpha, Beta and Delta variants emerged in the United States. PBMCs were cultured at roughly 2 million per well in IMDM supplemented with approximately 5% human AB serum and about 10 IU/ml IL-2, with 10 ug/ml peptide pools added. Half of the culture medium was replaced with fresh IL-2-containing medium on days 3 and 7. CD4+ T cells were isolated after roughly nine days of culture through negative selection using the EasySep CD4+ T cell isolation kit. Ficoll-Paque Plus gradient centrifugation was used to isolate PBMCs from whole blood, and the isolated PBMCs were then either used fresh or cryopreserved at -140C. In general, triplicate wells were set up for every culture condition.

Material for sequencing was CD4+ T cells from blood, cultured in vitro. The origin of this receptor is a human donor who had recovered from COVID-19.

CDR3 loop: CATSRVRARYTF. DNA sequence: TGTGCCACCAGCAGAGTTCGGGCCCGATACACCTTC. In this chain, TRBV15 is recombined with TRBJ1-2, with the D gene uncertain. The CDR3 measures 12 amino acids from cysteine to phenylalanine. Only the CDR3 DNA is retained, 36 bases long and in frame from the first base. Taken from the germline V gene (reference sequence), the CDR1 and CDR2 loops are LNHNV and YYDKDF. Trimming takes 1 base from V and 11 bases from J, and the germline ends sit 11 bases apart. Joined to the reference TRBV15 and TRBJ1-2 proteins, this CDR3 gives the full variable domain: DAMVIQNPRYQVTQFGKPVTLSCSQTLNHNVMYWYQQKSSQAPKLLFHYYDKDFNNEADTPDNFQSRRPNTSFCFLDIRSPGLGDTAMYLCATSRVRARYTFGSGTRLTVV.